This T cell receptor beta chain appears in the sequencing data of a study of shared clonotypes between healthy human individuals. Turning to the study itself: Per donor, CD8 memory used one plate, CD8 naive used two, CD4 memory used three and CD4 naive used three.

Free of recent acute infections or vaccinations, the donors were healthy HIV-negative adults. Researchers partitioned CD4+ cells into CD45RA+ naive and CD45RA-negative memory subsets. Each PCR replicate from the sorted subsets contained 200 to 250 ng DNA, which is 30,000 or so T cell genomes. Profiled with immunoSEQ multiplex PCR; TCRdb holds only in-frame clones, not every one. The data show about 1 million clones, approximately 72% seen once. The receptor's source is a man aged 18 to 29 in good health. What was sequenced was memory CD4+ T cells sorted from blood. Subset of the sample: CD45RA-negative fraction.

CDR3 coding DNA: TGTGCCAGCAGCTTATCGGGACAGGGGGCGTTGGAGCAGTACTTC. Amino acid sequence: CASSLSGQGALEQYF. The rearrangement joins TRBV7-9 to TRBJ2-7, with 12 bases identical to TRBD1. The V gene end was trimmed by 2 bases and the J gene end by 7 bases; junction bases not matched to a gene: 6. The germline V gene encodes CDR1 SEHNR and CDR2 FQNEAQ (reference sequence). The CDR3 covers 15 residues.